These T cell receptor beta chains were read from a single sample in a study of cytomegalovirus exposure and HLA in healthy donors. Only in-frame clones appear in the TCRdb table, and some are missing; sequencing was by immunoSEQ multiplex PCR. Of approximately 190,000 clones listed, 9.5% to 15% were seen once; the top ten hold approximately 8.3%. Sequencing was done on a sample of PBMCs. The receptor set was obtained from a man between 50 and 59 years old in good health and CMV-seropositive. CDR3s include the opening cysteine and the closing phenylalanine or tryptophan. The order of the fields is D gene, J gene, V gene, clone size, CDR3 DNA, CDR3 protein. A D gene is named only where the DNA matches it firmly. Part of the rows lack a size; the others show once, few, many or a class for expanded clones.

.	TRBJ1-1	TRBV2	.	TGTGCCAGCGGCTTTGGGAACACTGAAGCTTTCTTT	CASGFGNTEAFF
.	TRBJ2-6	TRBV9	.	TGTGCCAGCAGCGACCTCAGGCGGGGGCACGGGGCCAACGTCCTGACTTTC	CASSDLRRGHGANVLTF
TRBD1	TRBJ1-3	TRBV6-6	few	TGTGCCAGCAGTCCGGGACAGGGGGCGATCGGAAACACCATATATTTT	CASSPGQGAIGNTIYF
TRBD1	TRBJ1-3	TRBV29-1	few	TGCAGCGTTGAGGGACAGGGCTCTGGAAACACCATATATTTT	CSVEGQGSGNTIYF
TRBD1	TRBJ1-1	TRBV5-6	.	TGTGCCAGCAGCCTGGGACAGGGGTCTGAAGCTTTCTTT	CASSLGQGSEAFF
TRBD1	TRBJ1-5	TRBV6-1	.	TGTGCCAGCAGACACAGGGGGGTAAGTCAGCCCCAGCATTTT	CASRHRGVSQPQHF
TRBD1	TRBJ1-5	TRBV30	.	TGTGCCTGGAGTCAAGGGGGGACAGGGAACAATCAGCCCCAGCATTTT	CAWSQGGTGNNQPQHF
TRBD1	TRBJ1-3	TRBV5-6	.	TGTGCCAGCAGCTCTACGACAGGGGGCGACGGAAACACCATATATTTT	CASSSTTGGDGNTIYF
.	TRBJ1-1	TRBV6-6	.	TGTGCCAGCAGTTTAGGCAGGGGCCTTTTGAACACTGAAGCTTTCTTT	CASSLGRGLLNTEAFF
.	TRBJ1-6	TRBV11-2	.	TGTGCCAGCAGCTCCCCTCGGGGGTACTCACCCCTCCACTTT	CASSSPRGYSPLHF
TRBD1	TRBJ1-2	TRBV6-1	few	TGTGCCAGCAGTGCCTACTCGGGACAGGCCCACTATGGCTACACCTTC	CASSAYSGQAHYGYTF
.	TRBJ1-6	TRBV5-6	few	TGTGCCAGCAGCCCTCAGGTGGCAGGTTATTCACCCCTCCACTTT	CASSPQVAGYSPLHF
.	TRBJ2-1	TRBV12-5	few	TGTGCTAGTGGTTTGGTACAGGCGAATGAGCAGTTCTTC	CASGLVQANEQFF
.	TRBJ1-1	TRBV6-1	.	TGTGCCAGCATCTCCCGGAAAGGGAGGACTGAAGCTTTCTTT	CASISRKGRTEAFF
TRBD1	TRBJ1-4	TRBV6-5	.	TGTGCCAGCAGTTTCTCCGGGACAGGGGACGAAAAACTGTTTTTT	CASSFSGTGDEKLFF
TRBD2	TRBJ2-5	TRBV9	.	TGTGCCAGCAGCTCCCAGACTAGCGGGGGGAAAGAGACCCAGTACTTC	CASSSQTSGGKETQYF
TRBD1	TRBJ1-2	TRBV28	.	TGTGCCAGCAGTTTACATACCGGGACAGGGAACGGCTACACCTTC	CASSLHTGTGNGYTF
.	TRBJ2-2	TRBV19	few	TGTGCCAGTGACGCGGCAGGCGGGCACACCGGGGAGCTGTTTTTT	CASDAAGGHTGELFF
TRBD1	TRBJ2-5	TRBV19	.	TGTGCCAGTAGTATACGGGACAGATCTGAGACCCAGTACTTC	CASSIRDRSETQYF
.	TRBJ1-6	TRBV4-2	.	TGTGCCAGCAGCCGCACTGGGAGCTCCTATAATTCACCCCTCCACTTT	CASSRTGSSYNSPLHF
TRBD1	TRBJ2-7	TRBV7-2	few	TGTGCCAGCAGCTTCGACAGGGGCTACGAGCAGTACTTC	CASSFDRGYEQYF
TRBD1	TRBJ1-2	TRBV5-1	.	TGCGCCAGCAGACAAGACAGGGGGAGCTATGGCTACACCTTC	CASRQDRGSYGYTF
TRBD1	TRBJ2-3	TRBV6-5	few	TGTGCCAGCAGTCAGAGACAGGGATCAGATACGCAGTATTTT	CASSQRQGSDTQYF
TRBD1	TRBJ1-1	TRBV6-5	few	TGTGCCAGCAGTTCTTGGACAGGGGGTGGAGCTGAAGCTTTCTTT	CASSSWTGGGAEAFF
TRBD1	TRBJ1-2	TRBV6-6	.	TGTGCCAGCAAGTCCCGGACAGGGGGAGACTATGGCTACACCTTC	CASKSRTGGDYGYTF
.	TRBJ1-1	TRBV2	.	TGTGCCAGCAGTCCCCGGGGGGGGAACACTGAAGCTTTCTTT	CASSPRGGNTEAFF
TRBD2	TRBJ2-5	TRBV7-2	.	TGTGCCAGCAGCTCCAGGACTAGCGGGTACGACTTC	CASSSRTSGYDF
.	TRBJ1-2	TRBV6-6	few	TGTGCCAGCAGAAAAGGGGCCGGCCTGAGGCACTATGGCTACACCTTC	CASRKGAGLRHYGYTF
TRBD1	TRBJ1-6	TRBV19	.	TGTGCCAGTGGGGGGGGACAGGGTCGCTATAATTCACCCCTCCACTTT	CASGGGQGRYNSPLHF
TRBD1	TRBJ2-7	TRBV7-3	.	TGTGCCAGCAGCCCTTCCGGGACAGGGTCCTACGAGCAGTACTTC	CASSPSGTGSYEQYF
TRBD1	TRBJ1-5	TRBV5-8	.	TGTGCCAGCAGGCGGACAGGAGTGCAGCCCCAGCATTTT	CASRRTGVQPQHF
.	TRBJ2-7	TRBV5-6	.	TGTGCCAGCAGCTTTTGGACAGTCTCCCCCTACGAGCAGTACTTC	CASSFWTVSPYEQYF
.	TRBJ2-7	TRBV18	.	TGTGCCAGCTCATTCACAGATTACGAGCAGTACTTC	CASSFTDYEQYF
TRBD2	TRBJ2-5	TRBV14	.	TGTGCCAGCAGCCTTGGGGGGGGACAAGAGACCCAGTACTTC	CASSLGGGQETQYF
.	TRBJ1-2	TRBV9	.	TGTGCCAGCAGCGGAAATGGCGGGGGACTCCTTAACTATGGCTACACCTTC	CASSGNGGGLLNYGYTF
.	TRBJ1-1	TRBV7-9	.	TGTGCCAGCAGCTTAGAAAGGGGCACTGAAGCTTTCTTT	CASSLERGTEAFF
TRBD2	TRBJ2-5	TRBV4-3	few	TGCGCCAGCAGCCAAATGACTAGCGGGGGTCAAGAGACCCAGTACTTC	CASSQMTSGGQETQYF
.	TRBJ1-1	TRBV4-1	.	TGCGCCAGCAGCCAAGGACCAGGTTACACTGAAGCTTTCTTT	CASSQGPGYTEAFF
TRBD1	TRBJ2-2	TRBV19	few	TGTGCCAGTAGTATTTCTTTAAACAGGGGGTACACCGGGGAGCTGTTTTTT	CASSISLNRGYTGELFF
.	TRBJ2-7	TRBV30	.	TGTGCCTGGGGAGCCTACGAGCAGTACTTC	CAWGAYEQYF
.	TRBJ2-3	TRBV14	.	TGTGCCAGCAGCCACTTGAAGACAGTCGGCACAGATACGCAGTATTTT	CASSHLKTVGTDTQYF